The TCR beta chain under discussion was sequenced for a study of control samples from healthy donors and cancer patients (TCRdb year 2020). The germline V gene yields SGDLS for CDR1 and YYNGEE for CDR2. V loses 2 bases, J loses 5 bases, and the germline ends lie 16 bases apart. The CDR3 sequence holds 15 residues, the cysteine and phenylalanine included. Just the 45-base CDR3 DNA is kept, in frame starting at base 1. Library preparation employed the immunoSEQ multiplex PCR assay. Sourced from immuneACCESS, this table was stored by TCRdb with only in-frame sequences that have V and J called. A share of the clones is absent; for the studies checked, an unresolved V gene accounts for under half, and the remainder has no known explanation. The sample table shows 75,000 to 90,000 clones, and more than 70% are seen once. The ten largest clones represent around 2.1% of the sample. As for this clone: Its antigen has not been determined. Qualities for individual bases were not recorded, and no much larger clone is one base off.

The rearrangement combines TRBV9 with TRBJ1-2; TRBD1 is perhaps the D gene, given 5 matching bases. The specimen was blood. The sequence came from a woman in her 40s in good health. The bases read TGTGCCAGCAGCGTGAACACAGGCTTTGGATATGGCTACACCTTC. Its product reads: CASSVNTGFGYGYTF.